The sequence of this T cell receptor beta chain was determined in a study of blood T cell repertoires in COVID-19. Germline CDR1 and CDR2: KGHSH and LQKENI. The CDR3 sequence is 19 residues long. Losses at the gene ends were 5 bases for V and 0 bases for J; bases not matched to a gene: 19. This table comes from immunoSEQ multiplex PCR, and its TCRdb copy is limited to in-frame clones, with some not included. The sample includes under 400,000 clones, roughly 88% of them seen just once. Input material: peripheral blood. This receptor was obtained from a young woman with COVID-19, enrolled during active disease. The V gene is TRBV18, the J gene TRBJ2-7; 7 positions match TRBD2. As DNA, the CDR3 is TGTGCCAGCTCATCCCTGCCCGTAACTAGCGCCTACAGCTCCTACGAGCAGTACTTC. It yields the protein CASSSLPVTSAYSSYEQYF.